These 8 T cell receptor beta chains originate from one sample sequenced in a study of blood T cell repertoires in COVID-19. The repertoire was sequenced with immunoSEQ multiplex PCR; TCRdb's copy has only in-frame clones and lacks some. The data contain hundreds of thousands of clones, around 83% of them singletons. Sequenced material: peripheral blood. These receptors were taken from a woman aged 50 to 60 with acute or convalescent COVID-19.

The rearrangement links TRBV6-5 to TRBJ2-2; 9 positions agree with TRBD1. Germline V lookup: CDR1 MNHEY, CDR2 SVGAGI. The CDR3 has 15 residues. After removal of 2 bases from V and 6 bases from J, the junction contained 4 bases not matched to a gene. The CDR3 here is CASSYGTGRAGELFF. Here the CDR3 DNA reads TGTGCCAGCAGTTACGGGACAGGGAGAGCCGGGGAGCTGTTTTTT.

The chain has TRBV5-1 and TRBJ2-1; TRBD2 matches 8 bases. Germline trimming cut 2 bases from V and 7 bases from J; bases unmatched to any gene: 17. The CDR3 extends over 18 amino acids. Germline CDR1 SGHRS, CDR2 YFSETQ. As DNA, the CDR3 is TGCGCCAGCAGCTTCGGGACACTAGCGGCCAATCCAAGGAATGAGCAGTTCTTC. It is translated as CASSFGTLAANPRNEQFF.

CDR3 residues: CASSPPRATYEQYF. As DNA, the CDR3 is TGTGCCAGCTCACCACCCAGGGCAACCTACGAGCAGTACTTC. This chain joins TRBV18 and TRBJ2-7, with D maybe TRBD1 (5 bases). The V gene lost 0 bases and the J gene lost 2 bases, with 8 bases spanning the gap. Germline lookup yields CDR1 KGHSH and CDR2 LQKENI. The CDR3 covers 14 residues.

CDR3 DNA sequence: TGTGCCGGCGGGACAGGGGTTGGCTATGGCTACACCTTC. Amino acid sequence: CAGGTGVGYGYTF. The chain recombines TRBV2 with TRBJ1-2; 10 nucleotides line up with TRBD1. Germline V gene sequence: CDR1 SNHLY, CDR2 FYNNEI. This CDR3 spans 13 amino acids. V was pared by 11 bases and J by 4 bases, with 7 bases of the junction left unmatched.

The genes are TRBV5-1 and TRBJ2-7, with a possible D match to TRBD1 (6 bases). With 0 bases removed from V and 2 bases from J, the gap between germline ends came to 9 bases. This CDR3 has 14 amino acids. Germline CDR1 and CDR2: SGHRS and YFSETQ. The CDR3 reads CASSLGQVPYEQYF. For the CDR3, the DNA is TGCGCCAGCAGCTTGGGACAGGTGCCCTACGAGCAGTACTTC.

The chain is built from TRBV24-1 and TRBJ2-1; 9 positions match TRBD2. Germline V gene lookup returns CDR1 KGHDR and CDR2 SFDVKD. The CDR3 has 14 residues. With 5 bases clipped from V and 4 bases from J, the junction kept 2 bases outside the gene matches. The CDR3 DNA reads TGTGCCACCAGTGTGGCGGGAGGGTACAATGAGCAGTTCTTC. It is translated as CATSVAGGYNEQFF.

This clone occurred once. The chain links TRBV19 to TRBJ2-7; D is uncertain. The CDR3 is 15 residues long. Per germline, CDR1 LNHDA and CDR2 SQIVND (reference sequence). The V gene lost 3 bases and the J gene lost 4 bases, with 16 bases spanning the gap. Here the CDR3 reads CASSIHTNTRYEQYF. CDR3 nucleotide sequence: TGTGCCAGTAGTATCCACACCAATACAAGATACGAGCAGTACTTC.

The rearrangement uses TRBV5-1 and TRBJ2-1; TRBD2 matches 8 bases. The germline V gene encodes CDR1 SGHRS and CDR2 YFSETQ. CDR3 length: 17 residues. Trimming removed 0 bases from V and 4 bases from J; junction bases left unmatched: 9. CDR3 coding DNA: TGCGCCAGCAGCTTGGGGTCCAGCGGGAGTATATACAATGAGCAGTTCTTC. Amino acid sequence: CASSLGSSGSIYNEQFF. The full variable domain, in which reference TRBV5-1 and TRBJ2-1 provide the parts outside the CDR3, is KAGVTQTPRYLIKTRGQQVTLSCSPISGHRSVSWYQQTPGQGLQFLFEYFSETQRNKGNFPGRFSGRQFSNSRSEMNVSTLELGDSALYLCASSLGSSGSIYNEQFFGPGTRLTVL.